What follows are 3 T cell receptor beta chains derived from one specimen sequenced in a study of early T cells in non-severe SARS-CoV-2 infection (dated by TCRdb to the early 2020s). The library was prepared using 5' RACE. TCRdb shows the sequencer as NextSeq 500. TCRdb reanalyzed the raw reads on its own, using fastp at Q25 for trimming and MiXCR for clone calling, and kept in-frame beta chains. Entries are consolidated by CDR3 protein sequence, retaining the most common genes and DNA. Here the sample has more than 65,000 distinct CDR3 sequences; about 13% occur a single time. Clones ranked in the top ten supply around 4.8% of the sample. The material sequenced was whole blood. The source is an adult who was a healthcare worker with PCR-confirmed SARS-CoV-2 infection or an uninfected control (not recorded which).

This clonotype has a handful of counts. This sequence joins TRBV6-2 or TRBV6-3 and TRBJ1-3; D is undetermined. Germline loops: CDR1 MNHEY, CDR2 SVGEGT. V was cut by 4 bases and J by 0 bases, with 4 bases left in between. The CDR3 extends over 13 amino acids. CDR3 sequence (DNA): TGTGCCAGCAGTTGGGACTCTGGAAACACCATATATTTT. It codes for CASSWDSGNTIYF.

This clonotype was counted many times. This chain joins TRBV7-9 and TRBJ1-2, with D perhaps matching TRBD1 (6 bases). Looked up from germline, CDR1 is SEHNR and CDR2 is FQNEAQ (reference sequence). V lost 3 bases and J lost 3, with 17 bases in between. This CDR3 contains 16 residues. CDR3 sequence reads: CASSFTLLQGDYGYTF. The CDR3, as DNA: TGTGCCAGCAGCTTTACCCTTTTACAGGGAGACTATGGCTACACCTTC.

The CDR3 DNA sequence: TGTGCCAGCAAGCGACGAGAGGGTAATTGGGACACTGAAGCTTTCTTT. This codes for CASKRREGNWDTEAFF. V usage is TRBV2 and J usage is TRBJ1-1; D is unclear. With 7 bases removed from V and 3 bases from J, the gap between germline ends came to 21 bases. Germline-derived CDR1 and CDR2 are SNHLY and FYNNEI. The CDR3 is 16 amino acids.